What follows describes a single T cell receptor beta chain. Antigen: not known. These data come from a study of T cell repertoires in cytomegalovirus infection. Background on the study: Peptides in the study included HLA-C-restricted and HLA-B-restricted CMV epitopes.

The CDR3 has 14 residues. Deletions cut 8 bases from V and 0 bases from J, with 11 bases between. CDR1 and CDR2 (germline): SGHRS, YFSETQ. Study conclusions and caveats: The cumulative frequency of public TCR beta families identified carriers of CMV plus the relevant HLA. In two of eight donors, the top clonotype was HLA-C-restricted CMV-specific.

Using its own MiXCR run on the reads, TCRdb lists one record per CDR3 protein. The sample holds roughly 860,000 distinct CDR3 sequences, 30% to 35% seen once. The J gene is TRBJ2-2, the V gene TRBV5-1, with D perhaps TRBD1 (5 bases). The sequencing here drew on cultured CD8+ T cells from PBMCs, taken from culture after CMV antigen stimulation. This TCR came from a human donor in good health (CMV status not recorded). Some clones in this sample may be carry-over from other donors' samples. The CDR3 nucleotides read TGCGCCAGTGAGGACACTACGAACACCGGGGAGCTGTTTTTT. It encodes CASEDTTNTGELFF.